This paragraph covers one T cell receptor beta chain sequence. Its matching antigen is unknown. This entry comes from a study of CD8 T cells in ankylosing spondylitis. TCRdb reprocessed the 5' RACE reads via MiXCR and lists one record per CDR3 protein. Of some 450,000 distinct CDR3 sequences listed, approximately 17% were seen once; the top ten hold just over 1%. The CDR3 is 14 residues long. J gave up 5 bases and V 4 bases, and 6 bases lay outside the gene matches. CDR1 and CDR2 (germline): ENHRY, SYGVKD. Study-level findings and limits: What seemed typical of ankylosing spondylitis blood was a TCR beta motif built from several highly homologous variants.

V is TRBV10-3 and J is TRBJ1-1; 8 nucleotides agree with TRBD1. The material sequenced was blood, either unsorted or a sorted T cell fraction (not recorded which). The source of this sequence is a male donor with ankylosing spondylitis. The DNA for the CDR3 is TGTGCCATCAGTGGGACAGGGAAGGGTACTGAAGCTTTCTTT. It is translated as CAISGTGKGTEAFF.